This T cell receptor (beta chain) appears in the sequencing data of a study of a mutant IDH1 vaccine in newly diagnosed glioma (dated by TCRdb to the early 2020s). For the study in its entirety: In the chemotherapy-containing groups, vaccination started alongside temozolomide cycles, whereas in patients who had radiotherapy alone it started 4-6 weeks after radiotherapy. Longitudinal TCRB deep sequencing was done for 25 to 30 treated patients, wherever samples were available for exploratory analyses. Prior to enrollment, standard therapy consisting of radiotherapy alone, temozolomide alone, or radiochemotherapy with temozolomide had been administered to patients, with the combination being received by most patients. The 32 treated patients were about 60% male and about 40% female, with a mean age of approximately 40 years. The week-35 safety follow-up took place at visit V12, and the week-47 end of study took place at visit V13. Peripheral blood samples were drawn at six visits, namely V03 (baseline), V05, V07, V10, V12 and V13. The investigation overall reported the following: According to the authors, sample limitations meant that analyses of patient blood samples could not be reproduced. Vaccine-induced immune responses across multiple MHC alleles were detected in about 92% of patients. Selection of PBMC samples for TCRB deep sequencing was based on availability. Pseudoprogression seemed to be unrelated to changes in the top peripheral T cell clonotypes found by TCRB sequencing.

The library came from the immunoSEQ multiplex PCR assay. Rearranged TCR beta chain sequences were amplified using the hsTCRB Kit according to the manufacturer's protocol. Sequencing of TCRB libraries was carried out on an Illumina MiSeq. Turning to the authors' computational methods: The proprietary platform of the kit vendor was used for demultiplexing, trimming and gene mapping. What TCRdb holds here is the immuneACCESS table cut down to in-frame rearrangements. Part of the clones is not present; checked against another copy, under half of the missing clones reflect an unresolved V gene, and the others are unexplained. V and J calls and clone size are as listed in that table; D and trimming were resolved from the DNA. The sample table records 25,000 to 40,000 clones; around 80% of these occur just once. The top ten constitute about 10% of the sample. With respect to this clone: It lacks a known antigen. No much larger clone exists at a distance of one base, and base qualities are not known.

This sample's time point label indicates: week 35, safety follow-up. Each vaccine dose, consisting of 300 ug of a 20-mer mutant IDH1 peptide in Montanide, was administered subcutaneously with topical imiquimod. Patients received eight vaccinations in weeks 1, 3, 5, 7, 11, 15, 19 and 23, corresponding to visits V03 through V10. The donors had newly diagnosed IDH1-mutant astrocytomas of WHO grade 3 or 4 that showed loss of nuclear ATRX. The samples were drawn from NOA16, a multicentre, single-arm, open-label phase I trial in Germany that tested a mutant IDH1 peptide vaccine in humans for the first time. Genomic DNA for TCRB sequencing was extracted from EDTA blood using the DNeasy Blood and Tissue Kit. The source is a woman aged 40 to 55 with glioma. This sample comprised PBMCs, obtained from a glioma patient whose treatment included an IDH1 peptide vaccine.

The CDR3 is CASSARPGQGLDTQYF. Here is the DNA: TGTGCCAGCAGCGCACGTCCGGGACAGGGGTTGGATACGCAGTATTTT. The receptor chain draws on TRBV9 and TRBJ2-3; 10 central nucleotides agree with TRBD1. The germline V gene gives CDR1 as SGDLS and CDR2 as YYNGEE. From V the trimming removes 3 bases and from J it removes 6 bases, while the gene matches leave 10 bases of the junction unaccounted for. The CDR3, cysteine through phenylalanine, is 16 amino acids long. CDR3 DNA only is kept here, 48 bases in frame from base 1.